The rows below give T cell receptor beta chains drawn from one sample of a study of radiotherapy plus CTLA-4 blockade in lung cancer. Produced via immunoSEQ multiplex PCR; TCRdb's table is partial and in-frame only. This sample carries about 120,000 clones, approximately 90% of them seen once, and the ten largest clones take 5.5% to 8.5%. Material: peripheral blood, obtained from a patient treated with radiotherapy plus ipilimumab. These receptors were collected from a human donor with non-small cell lung cancer that progressed on radiotherapy plus ipilimumab. The CDR3 runs from the conserved cysteine through the conserved F or W. D genes are given only for firm matches. The size entry is marked missing in some rows and otherwise reads once, few, many or a size class.

clone size	V gene	D gene	J gene	CDR3 protein	CDR3 DNA
NA	TRBV6-5	NA	TRBJ1-1	CASSYSGGVPEAFF	TGTGCCAGCAGTTACTCTGGCGGGGTGCCTGAAGCTTTCTTT
NA	TRBV6-1	NA	TRBJ2-2	CASSAGTRGAGELFF	TGTGCCAGCAGTGCCGGAACCAGGGGTGCCGGGGAGCTGTTTTTT
once	TRBV30	TRBD2	TRBJ2-7	CAWIPPGGPGYF	TGTGCCTGGATCCCCCCGGGGGGACCTGGGTACTTC
NA	TRBV5-1	NA	TRBJ2-1	CASSFGVTNNEQFF	TGCGCCAGCAGCTTCGGGGTTACCAACAATGAGCAGTTCTTC
NA	TRBV27	TRBD2	TRBJ2-1	CASSSLAGPNNEQFF	TGTGCCAGCAGTTCTCTAGCGGGACCGAACAATGAGCAGTTCTTC
NA	TRBV28	NA	TRBJ2-3	CASSDEGRFTDTQYF	TGTGCCAGTTCTGATGAAGGGAGATTCACAGATACGCAGTATTTT
NA	TRBV5-1	NA	TRBJ2-7	CASSLSPGTDSYEQYF	TGCGCCAGCAGCTTGAGTCCGGGGACTGACTCCTACGAGCAGTACTTC
once	TRBV5-1	TRBD2	TRBJ2-7	CASSLTSGIYEQYF	TGCGCCAGCAGCTTGACTAGCGGGATCTACGAGCAGTACTTC
NA	TRBV25-1	NA	TRBJ2-1	CASSEYRGVNNEQFF	TGTGCCAGCAGTGAATATCGGGGAGTAAACAATGAGCAGTTCTTC
NA	TRBV6-5	NA	TRBJ1-1	CASSHRGLQGLEAFF	TGTGCCAGCAGCCACAGAGGACTACAGGGACTTGAAGCTTTCTTT
once	TRBV5-1	NA	TRBJ2-1	CASSLVALSNEQFF	TGCGCCAGCAGCTTGGTAGCGCTTTCCAATGAGCAGTTCTTC
NA	TRBV10-1	NA	TRBJ2-5	CASSESTGKETQYF	TGCGCCAGCAGTGAGTCCACAGGGAAAGAGACCCAGTACTTC
once	TRBV2	NA	TRBJ2-2	CASSEAWGGELFF	TGTGCCAGCAGTGAAGCGTGGGGTGGGGAGCTGTTTTTT
NA	TRBV29-1	TRBD1	TRBJ2-7	CSVQRVQGAGEQYF	TGCAGCGTTCAGCGGGTACAGGGGGCGGGAGAGCAGTACTTC
NA	TRBV6-6	TRBD1	TRBJ1-2	CASRPTGTGSDGYTF	TGTGCCAGCAGACCAACCGGGACAGGGTCTGATGGCTACACCTTC
NA	TRBV19	NA	TRBJ1-1	CASSMGGGFPTEAFF	TGTGCCAGTAGTATGGGGGGAGGGTTCCCCACTGAAGCTTTCTTT
NA	TRBV5-5	TRBD1	TRBJ2-7	CASRGDRYYEQYF	TGTGCCAGCAGAGGGGACAGGTACTACGAGCAGTACTTC
NA	TRBV18	NA	TRBJ1-1	CASSPGRANTEAFF	TGTGCCAGCTCACCAGGCAGGGCGAACACTGAAGCTTTCTTT
NA	TRBV7-8	TRBD1	TRBJ2-7	CASRRLGTGLTERSSYEQYF	TGTGCCAGCAGACGACTCGGGACAGGGTTGACAGAACGCAGCTCCTACGAGCAGTACTTC
NA	TRBV5-1	TRBD2	TRBJ2-7	CASSSGLGRSYEQYF	TGCGCCAGCAGCTCCGGACTAGGGCGGTCCTACGAGCAGTACTTC
NA	TRBV6-1	NA	TRBJ2-1	CASSEALDWTDEQFF	TGTGCCAGCAGTGAAGCCTTGGACTGGACGGATGAGCAGTTCTTC
NA	TRBV12-5	NA	TRBJ2-1	CASGFSGGSEQFF	TGTGCTAGTGGTTTCTCTGGGGGCAGTGAGCAGTTCTTC
NA	TRBV30	NA	TRBJ2-4	CAWSRGMAKNIQYF	TGTGCCTGGAGTAGGGGTATGGCCAAAAACATTCAGTACTTT
NA	TRBV11-3	NA	TRBJ2-3	CASSLGAGSGTDTQYF	TGTGCCAGCAGCTTAGGTGCCGGGAGTGGAACAGATACGCAGTATTTT
NA	TRBV6-5	NA	TRBJ2-7	CASIRGVYEQYF	TGTGCCAGCATTAGGGGGGTTTACGAGCAGTACTTC
NA	TRBV19	NA	TRBJ2-2	CASSRERRNTGELFF	TGTGCCAGTAGTAGGGAGCGGAGGAACACCGGGGAGCTGTTTTTT
NA	TRBV6-5	NA	TRBJ2-2	CVSRTSNTGELFF	TGTGTCAGCAGGACCAGTAACACCGGGGAGCTGTTTTTT
NA	TRBV11-3	TRBD1	TRBJ1-1	CASSTSGQGNTEAFF	TGTGCCAGCAGCACATCTGGACAGGGGAACACTGAAGCTTTCTTT
NA	TRBV19	TRBD1	TRBJ2-7	CASSLGQGGYEQYF	TGTGCCAGTAGCCTTGGACAGGGAGGCTACGAGCAGTACTTC
NA	TRBV19	NA	TRBJ1-3	CASSIAGSGNTIYF	TGTGCCAGTAGTATAGCGGGCTCTGGAAACACCATATATTTT
NA	TRBV2	NA	TRBJ2-2	CASSAVRTAAELFF	TGTGCCAGCAGTGCGGTTAGAACAGCCGCGGAGCTGTTTTTT
NA	TRBV27	NA	TRBJ1-1	CASSFAGKAFF	TGTGCCAGCAGTTTTGCCGGTAAAGCTTTCTTT
NA	TRBV18	TRBD2	TRBJ2-7	CASSPTPSGSYEQYF	TGTGCCAGCTCACCAACCCCTAGCGGGAGTTACGAGCAGTACTTC
NA	TRBV14	TRBD2	TRBJ2-1	CASSPLAGGRLYNEQFF	TGTGCCAGCAGCCCCCTAGCGGGGGGGCGCTTGTACAATGAGCAGTTCTTC
NA	TRBV19	NA	TRBJ1-5	CASSINIGVGQPQHF	TGTGCCAGTAGTATAAATATTGGGGTGGGTCAGCCCCAGCATTTT
NA	TRBV19	NA	TRBJ1-4	CASTGLNEKLFF	TGTGCCAGTACGGGACTTAATGAAAAACTGTTTTTT
NA	TRBV6-5	NA	TRBJ2-7	CASSSSWTDVREQYF	TGTGCCAGCTCCTCCTCTTGGACAGATGTACGGGAGCAGTACTTC
NA	TRBV5-4	NA	TRBJ1-5	CASSLDRNQPQHF	TGTGCCAGCAGCTTGGACAGAAATCAGCCCCAGCATTTT
NA	TRBV9	NA	TRBJ1-2	CASSVGDVRYGYTF	TGTGCCAGCAGCGTAGGGGATGTTCGCTATGGCTACACCTTC
few	TRBV5-5	NA	TRBJ1-4	CASSRTGSAGEKLFF	TGTGCCAGCAGCCGGACCGGGAGCGCGGGCGAAAAACTGTTTTTT
NA	TRBV9	NA	TRBJ1-3	CASSSQGPEYSGNTIYF	TGTGCCAGCAGCTCTCAGGGGCCGGAATACTCTGGAAACACCATATATTTT
NA	TRBV5-5	TRBD1	TRBJ1-5	CASSQGQGLNQPQHF	TGTGCCAGCAGCCAGGGACAGGGGCTCAATCAGCCCCAGCATTTT
NA	TRBV6-1	NA	TRBJ1-1	CASSPERVPSGAFF	TGTGCCAGCAGTCCGGAGAGAGTCCCTTCCGGAGCTTTCTTT
NA	TRBV18	NA	TRBJ2-3	CASSPALGTDTQYF	TGTGCCAGCTCGCCGGCGCTCGGTACAGATACGCAGTATTTT
NA	TRBV5-6	NA	TRBJ1-6	CASSHQSFGYSPLHF	TGTGCCAGCAGCCACCAGTCTTTCGGGTATTCACCCCTCCACTTT
NA	TRBV15	NA	TRBJ2-2	CATNHRGTSPGELFF	TGTGCCACCAACCACAGAGGGACCTCCCCCGGGGAGCTGTTTTTT
NA	TRBV5-1	NA	TRBJ1-4	CASSARGDREKLFF	TGCGCCAGCAGCGCCCGGGGGGATCGTGAAAAACTGTTTTTT
NA	TRBV5-1	NA	TRBJ2-7	CASSLESYEQYF	TGCGCCAGCAGCTTGGAATCCTACGAGCAGTACTTC
NA	TRBV6-1	NA	TRBJ1-1	CASSEGFLGTEAFF	TGTGCCAGCAGTGAAGGGTTCTTGGGCACTGAAGCTTTCTTT
once	TRBV10-2	NA	TRBJ2-7	CASKAGPYEQYF	TGCGCCAGCAAGGCGGGGCCCTACGAGCAGTACTTC
NA	TRBV28	TRBD1	TRBJ1-2	CASRKGQIYGYTF	TGTGCCAGCAGAAAGGGACAGATCTATGGCTACACCTTC